Shown below are 31 T cell receptor beta chains from a single sample sequenced in a study of human T cells and chemical hapten exposure. The time point is: patch test 2, 6 weeks after DPC sensitization. Sample treatment: therapeutic diphenylcyclopropenone sensitization with weekly scalp DPC. MiXCR, run by TCRdb on the RACE reads, gives a single entry per CDR3 protein. This table has just over 350,000 distinct CDR3 sequences, just under 6.5% appearing once. Sequencing was performed on whole blood, taken in connection with sensitization to the hapten diphenylcyclopropenone (DPC). These receptors all come from a woman aged 18-29 years with alopecia areata. Some clones in this sample may be carry-over from other donors' samples.

This clonotype has more than one count but fewer than ten. The V call is TRBV11-2, the J call TRBJ2-1, with D unresolved. The CDR3 is 12 residues long. Germline CDR1 reads SGHAT; CDR2 reads FQNNGV. V lost 1 base and J lost 7, with 5 bases in between. The chain's CDR3 is CASSLAQNEQFF. The CDR3 region has the DNA TGTGCCAGCAGCTTAGCCCAAAATGAGCAGTTCTTC.

This clonotype was seen more than once but under ten times. The J gene is TRBJ2-3, the V gene TRBV20-1; 8 nucleotides line up with TRBD2. With 1 base clipped from V and 2 bases from J, the junction kept 14 bases outside the gene matches. This CDR3 has 18 residues. CDR1 and CDR2 (germline): DFQATT, SNEGSKA (reference sequence). The DNA of the CDR3 is TGCAGTGCTAGAGGCGGGGGGCCGATCCCCCAGGTCACAGATACGCAGTATTTT. Encoded protein: CSARGGGPIPQVTDTQYF.

The chain has TRBV4-3 and TRBJ2-6, with D hard to call. The germline V gene has CDR1 LGHNA and CDR2 YSLEER. Trimming left V 4 bases short and J 1 base short, with 8 bases between. This CDR3 is built from 15 residues. The CDR3 loop is CASSPLKSGANVLTF. CDR3 bases: TGCGCCAGCAGCCCACTAAAATCTGGGGCCAACGTCCTGACTTTC.

The sample holds a few counts of this clonotype. The chain joins TRBV9 to TRBJ1-1, with D possibly being TRBD1 (5 bases). Germline CDR1 SGDLS, CDR2 YYNGEE. This CDR3 has 15 residues. The V end was cut by 5 bases, the J end by 5 bases, with 19 bases between. Here the CDR3 reads CASRPAGGRVTEAFF. DNA of the CDR3: TGTGCCAGCAGACCAGCCGGGGGAAGAGTAACTGAAGCTTTCTTT.

This clonotype has a count of ten or more. The chain links TRBV12-3 or TRBV12-4 to TRBJ1-5; possibly TRBD1 for D (5 bases). Trimming shortened V by 7 bases and J by 5 bases, and 15 bases separated the two germline ends. CDR3 length equals 14 residues. In DNA, the CDR3 is TGTGCCAGCACCAGAACGACAGCCGATCAGCCCCAGCATTTT. It yields the protein CASTRTTADQPQHF.

This chain connects TRBV21-1 to TRBJ1-2; TRBD1, as called in the table, went unchecked against the DNA. TRBV21-1 is annotated as a pseudogene. The CDR3 is 19 residues long. In DNA form, the CDR3 reads TGTGCCAGCAGCAAAGAACCGCCCTTCAATGGACAGGAGGTCTATGGCTACACCTTC. Translation: CASSKEPPFNGQEVYGYTF.

The J gene is TRBJ1-6, the V gene TRBV21-1. TRBV21-1 is tagged as a pseudogene. The CDR3 is 21 residues long. The CDR3 region has the DNA TGTGCCAGCAGCAAAAGGGGAGTTGGGCCCAACAGTGTATCCTATAATTCACCCCTCCACTTT. It specifies CASSKRGVGPNSVSYNSPLHF.

This clonotype appeared a few times. The V call is TRBV7-2, the J call TRBJ2-5, with 7 positions matching TRBD1. CDR1 SGHTA and CDR2 FQGNSA come from the germline V gene. Trimming at V came to 1 base and at J to 7 bases, leaving 6 bases not matched to a gene. CDR3 length equals 14 residues. The CDR3 region has the DNA TGTGCCAGCAGCTTAGAGGACAGGATTGGGACCCAGTACTTC. The encoded protein is CASSLEDRIGTQYF.

This chain joins TRBV12-3 or TRBV12-4 and TRBJ2-7; weak D call: TRBD1 (6 bases). V dropped 4 bases and J dropped 7 bases, with 14 bases sitting between them. The CDR3 has 13 amino acids. The CDR3 DNA follows: TGTGCCAGCAGTTCCAGGGGTGCAGGGGAGCAGTACTTC. This sequence encodes CASSSRGAGEQYF.

There are a few counts of this clonotype. V is TRBV9 and J is TRBJ2-3; TRBD1 aligns across 9 bases. CDR1 SGDLS and CDR2 YYNGEE come from the germline V gene. V was pared by 3 bases and J by 2 bases, with 4 bases of the junction left unmatched. This CDR3 has 15 residues. CDR3 region: CASSAQGANTDTQYF. The CDR3 DNA follows: TGTGCCAGCAGCGCACAGGGGGCAAACACAGATACGCAGTATTTT.

This chain joins TRBV2 and TRBJ2-1; 12 bases map to TRBD2. The CDR3 has 15 residues. With 6 bases clipped from V and 6 bases from J, the junction kept 6 bases outside the gene matches. Germline loops: CDR1 SNHLY, CDR2 FYNNEI. The CDR3: CASRNLAGGPNEQFF. CDR3 DNA: TGTGCCAGCAGGAACCTAGCGGGGGGGCCCAATGAGCAGTTCTTC.

This clonotype was found a few times. The chain has TRBV5-5 and TRBJ2-4, with D perhaps TRBD2 (5 bases). Germline values: CDR1 SGHKS, CDR2 YYEKEE (reference sequence). The CDR3 runs 17 residues. Trimming removed 4 bases at V and 2 bases at J, with 19 bases between. The DNA for the CDR3 is TGTGCCAGCAGCGGCGAGGGAGCTAGCAGGACCAAAAACATTCAGTACTTC. Its protein product is CASSGEGASRTKNIQYF.

The chain employs TRBV7-9 and TRBJ2-1, with TRBD2 matching over 11 bases. Germline lookup yields CDR1 SEHNR and CDR2 FQNEAQ (reference sequence). CDR3 length: 18 residues. V was pared by 5 bases and J by 0 bases, with 9 bases of the junction left unmatched. The CDR3 loop is CASSPSTSGASSYNEQFF. In DNA form, the CDR3 reads TGTGCCAGCAGCCCGTCGACTAGCGGGGCTAGCTCCTACAATGAGCAGTTCTTC.

This clonotype was recorded only once. An end of the junction differs from the germline gene, which may be a read error. The gene calls are TRBV12-3 or TRBV12-4 and TRBJ2-1, with D tentatively TRBD2 (6 bases). This CDR3 has 14 residues. The CDR3 nucleotides are TGTACCAGCACCCCTAAAACTAGCTCCCATGAGCAGTTCTTC. It is translated as CTSTPKTSSHEQFF.

Points on this clonotype: A much larger clone lies a single base off, so this may be a read error. V and J are TRBV15 and TRBJ1-2; D is unclear. CDR3 size: 12 residues. V lost 0 bases and J 8 bases, leaving 7 bases between the germline ends. The germline CDR1 and CDR2 sequences are LNHNV and YYDKDF (reference sequence). CDR3 nucleotide sequence: TGTGCCACCAGCAGAGATGGCGTAGGCTACACCTTC. This gives the protein CATSRDGVGYTF.

V is TRBV6-5 and J is TRBJ2-7; 9 nucleotides line up with TRBD1. V trimming: 4 bases; J trimming: 7 bases; junction bases outside the gene matches: 11. The CDR3 runs 15 residues. CDR1 and CDR2 from the germline V gene are MNHEY and SVGAGI. The CDR3 is CASSSLDRGSVEQYF. As DNA, the CDR3 is TGTGCCAGCAGTTCCCTAGACAGGGGGAGTGTAGAGCAGTACTTC.

The rearrangement uses TRBV6-4 and TRBJ2-1, with 11 bases that match TRBD2. J lost 6 bases, V lost 6 bases, and 7 bases had no gene match. The CDR3 extends over 15 amino acids. Germline V gene sequence: CDR1 MRHNA, CDR2 SNTAGT. CDR3 sequence reads: CASRELAGDTNEQFF. The DNA for the CDR3 is TGTGCCAGCAGAGAACTAGCGGGGGATACCAATGAGCAGTTCTTC.

This clonotype has a handful of counts. The chain uses TRBV5-4 and TRBJ2-5; 9 bases match TRBD2. J gave up 9 bases and V 4 bases, and 10 bases lay outside the gene matches. The germline gives CDR1 SGHNT, CDR2 YYREEE (reference sequence). The CDR3 totals 14 residues. The CDR3 DNA follows: TGTGCCAGCAGCGCCACTAGCGGGTCCGGGGCCCAGTACTTC. Translated: CASSATSGSGAQYF. The full variable domain, with the rest looked up from reference TRBV5-4 and TRBJ2-5, is ETGVTQSPTHLIKTRGQQVTLRCSSQSGHNTVSWYQQALGQGPQFIFQYYREEENGRGNFPPRFSGLQFPNYSSELNVNALELDDSALYLCASSATSGSGAQYFGPGTRLLVL.

This clonotype was recorded at least ten times. This chain uses TRBV6-6 with TRBJ2-7; tentatively, D is TRBD1 (6 bases). V lost 5 bases to trimming and J lost 7 bases, with 12 bases between them. The CDR3 spans 12 residues. Germline lookup yields CDR1 MNHNY and CDR2 SVGAGI (reference sequence). CDR3 in DNA: TGTGCCAGCAGTCCAACAGGGTGGGAGCAGTACTTC. This sequence encodes CASSPTGWEQYF.

Many counts were recorded for this clonotype. The genes are TRBV7-2 and TRBJ1-4, with D unclear. The germline CDR1 and CDR2 sequences are SGHTA and FQGNSA. The CDR3 loop spans 13 amino acids. Trimming shortened V by 6 bases and J by 6 bases, and 11 bases separated the two germline ends. The CDR3 bases are TGTGCCAGCAGACAAGGACGGGATGAAAAACTGTTTTTT. This translates into CASRQGRDEKLFF.

This clonotype has a count of ten or more. The V and J genes are TRBV20-1 and TRBJ1-5; 7 nucleotides agree with TRBD1. After removal of 3 bases from V and 4 bases from J, the junction contained 6 bases not matched to a gene. Germline assignment: CDR1 DFQATT and CDR2 SNEGSKA (reference sequence). The CDR3 sequence is 14 residues long. The CDR3 sequence: CSASSGQLNQPQHF. The CDR3 DNA follows: TGCAGTGCTAGCTCGGGACAGCTAAATCAGCCCCAGCATTTT.

The V and J genes are TRBV6-5 and TRBJ2-5; weak D call: TRBD1 (6 bases). The germline gives CDR1 MNHEY, CDR2 SVGAGI. Trimming left V 0 bases short and J 2 bases short, with 10 bases between. The CDR3 covers 15 residues. CDR3 coding DNA: TGTGCCAGCAGTTACTCATTCGGACAGCAAGAGACCCAGTACTTC. It specifies CASSYSFGQQETQYF.

This clonotype was recorded a few times. The chain couples TRBV6-5 to TRBJ2-1, with 9 bases aligning to TRBD2. This CDR3 comprises 13 residues. Per germline, CDR1 MNHEY and CDR2 SVGAGI. V lost 6 bases, J lost 9 bases, and 6 bases stayed unmatched. This CDR3 is CASSRGGATEQFF. The CDR3 coding sequence is TGTGCCAGCAGCCGCGGGGGGGCCACTGAGCAGTTCTTC.

The CDR3 reads CASSMIRREDTQYF. The CDR3 DNA reads TGTGCCAGTAGTATGATCAGGAGGGAAGATACGCAGTATTTT. The V and J genes are TRBV19 and TRBJ2-3; weak D call: TRBD2 (6 bases). V gave up 3 bases and J gave up 5 bases, with 12 bases separating them. Germline CDR1 and CDR2: LNHDA and SQIVND (reference sequence). This CDR3 is 14 amino acids long.

This clonotype was seen repeatedly, ten times or more. The rearrangement joins TRBV12-3 or TRBV12-4 to TRBJ1-5; D is perhaps TRBD1 (6 bases). The CDR3 is made up of 16 amino acids. Trimming cost V 1 base and J 3 bases, with 13 bases left between them. The CDR3 DNA reads as TGTGCCAGCAGTTTAGGGCCTGAGGGGGACAATCAGCCCCAGCATTTT. Its translation is CASSLGPEGDNQPQHF.

V is TRBV5-1 and J is TRBJ1-1, with 8 nucleotides matching TRBD1. Germline V gives CDR1 SGHRS, CDR2 YFSETQ. The CDR3 runs to 13 residues. V shed 7 bases, J shed 1 base, and the junction held 3 bases outside the gene matches. CDR3 DNA: TGCGCCAGCCACGGACAGGGGAACACTGAAGCTTTCTTT. This sequence encodes CASHGQGNTEAFF. The full variable domain, rest sourced from reference TRBV5-1 and TRBJ1-1, is KAGVTQTPRYLIKTRGQQVTLSCSPISGHRSVSWYQQTPGQGLQFLFEYFSETQRNKGNFPGRFSGRQFSNSRSEMNVSTLELGDSALYLCASHGQGNTEAFFGQGTRLTVV.

This sequence joins TRBV6-1 and TRBJ2-7; 9 bases map to TRBD1. Trimming removed 4 bases from V and 6 bases from J; junction bases left unmatched: 19. Germline CDR1 and CDR2: MNHNS and SASEGT. The CDR3 is 18 amino acids. This CDR3 is CASSVPLVVLGTGFEQYF. Written as DNA, the CDR3 is TGTGCCAGCAGTGTTCCTCTAGTCGTTTTAGGGACAGGGTTCGAGCAGTACTTC.

This clonotype was recorded many times. The rearrangement joins TRBV5-1 to TRBJ1-4; D is perhaps TRBD1 (6 bases). CDR3 length equals 16 residues. Germline V gene data show CDR1 as SGHRS and CDR2 as YFSETQ. Trimming took 0 bases from V and 1 from J, leaving 10 bases between them. CDR3 residues: CASSLEGRGTNEKLFF. CDR3 nucleotide sequence: TGCGCCAGCAGCTTGGAGGGCAGGGGAACTAATGAAAAACTGTTTTTT.

About this clonotype itself: The junction and the germline gene differ at one end; a read error may be behind it. The chain carries TRBV11-2 and TRBJ1-1; D unresolved. The CDR3 spans 13 residues. Germline V gives CDR1 SGHAT, CDR2 FQNNGV. The DNA for the CDR3 is TGTGCCAGCAACTTAGGATTAAACACTGAAGCTTTCTTT. It encodes CASNLGLNTEAFF.

This clonotype was observed at least ten times. The chain combines TRBV18 with TRBJ2-7; D is perhaps TRBD1 (6 bases). The CDR3 is 15 residues long. Germline V CDR1 and CDR2: KGHSH, LQKENI. Trimming stripped 1 base from V and 6 bases from J, with 16 bases between. The CDR3 is CASSPRAGAGSEQYF. The CDR3 DNA follows: TGTGCCAGCTCACCACGGGCAGGGGCCGGTAGCGAGCAGTACTTC.

This clonotype was found a few times. The chain is built from TRBV6-1 and TRBJ2-2; 8 positions match TRBD1. The V gene end was trimmed by 7 bases and the J gene end by 3 bases; junction bases not matched to a gene: 10. The CDR3 sequence is 16 residues long. Germline V gene lookup returns CDR1 MNHNS and CDR2 SASEGT. CDR3 region: CASTRQTGGYTGELFF. CDR3 DNA sequence: TGTGCCAGCACCAGACAAACAGGGGGATACACCGGGGAGCTGTTTTTT.